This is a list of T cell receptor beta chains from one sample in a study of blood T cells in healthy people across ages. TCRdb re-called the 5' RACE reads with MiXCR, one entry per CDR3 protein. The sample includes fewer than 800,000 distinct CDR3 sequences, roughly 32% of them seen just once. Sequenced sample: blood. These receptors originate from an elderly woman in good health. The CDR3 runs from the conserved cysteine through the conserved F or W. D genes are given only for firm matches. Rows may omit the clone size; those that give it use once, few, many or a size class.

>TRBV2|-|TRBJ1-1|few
CASSAGRGTEAFF
TGTGCCAGCAGTGCTGGCAGGGGCACTGAAGCTTTCTTT
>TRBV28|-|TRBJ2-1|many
CASKGLSYNEQFF
TGTGCCAGCAAGGGACTCTCCTACAATGAGCAGTTCTTC
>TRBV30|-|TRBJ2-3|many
CASRAVSRTDTQYF
TGTGCCTCCAGGGCAGTCAGTCGCACAGATACGCAGTATTTT
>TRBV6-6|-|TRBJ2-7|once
CASSYSGPTGNEQYF
TGTGCCAGCAGTTACTCAGGCCCCACAGGGAACGAGCAGTACTTC
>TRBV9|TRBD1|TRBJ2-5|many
CASSLGQGGGETQYF
TGTGCCAGCAGTCTGGGACAGGGTGGGGGAGAGACCCAGTACTTC
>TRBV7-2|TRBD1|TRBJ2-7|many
CASSLGQLNSYEQYF
TGTGCCAGCAGCCTGGGACAGTTAAACTCCTACGAGCAGTACTTC
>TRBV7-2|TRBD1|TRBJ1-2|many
CASSSDRVNTF
TGTGCCAGCAGCTCGGACAGGGTGAACACCTTC
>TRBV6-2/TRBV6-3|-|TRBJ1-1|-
CASRGLYEAFF
TGTGCCAGCAGAGGACTTTATGAAGCTTTCTTT
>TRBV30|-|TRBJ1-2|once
CAWSANNYGYTF
TGTGCCTGGAGTGCGAATAACTATGGCTACACCTTC
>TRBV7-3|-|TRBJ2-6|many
CASRSGANVLTF
TGTGCCAGCCGTAGTGGGGCCAACGTCCTGACTTTC
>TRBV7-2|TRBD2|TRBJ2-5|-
CASSLTSGYQQYF
TGTGCCAGCAGCTTAACTAGCGGCTACCAGCAGTACTTC
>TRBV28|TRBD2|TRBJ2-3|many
CASATSGGPLPDTQYF
TGTGCCAGCGCGACGTCGGGGGGGCCACTGCCAGATACGCAGTATTTT
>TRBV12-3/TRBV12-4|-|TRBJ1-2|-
CASSLRGLLSGYTF
TGTGCCAGCAGTTTAAGGGGACTACTAAGTGGCTACACCTTC
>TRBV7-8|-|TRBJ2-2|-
CASSLGGPNAGELFF
TGTGCCAGCAGCTTAGGGGGCCCGAACGCCGGGGAGCTGTTTTTT